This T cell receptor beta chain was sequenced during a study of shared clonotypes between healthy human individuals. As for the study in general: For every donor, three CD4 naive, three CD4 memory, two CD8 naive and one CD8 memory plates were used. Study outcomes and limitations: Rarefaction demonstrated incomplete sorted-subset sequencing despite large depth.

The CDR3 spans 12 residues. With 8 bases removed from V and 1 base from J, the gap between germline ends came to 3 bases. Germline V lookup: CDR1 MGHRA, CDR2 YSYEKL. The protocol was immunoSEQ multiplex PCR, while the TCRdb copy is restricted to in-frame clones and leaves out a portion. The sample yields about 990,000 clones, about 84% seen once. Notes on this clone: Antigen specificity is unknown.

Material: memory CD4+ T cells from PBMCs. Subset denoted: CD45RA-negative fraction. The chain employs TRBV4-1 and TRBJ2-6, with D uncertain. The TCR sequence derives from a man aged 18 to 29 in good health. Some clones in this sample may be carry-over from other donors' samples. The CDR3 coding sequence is TGCGCCAGCGGATCTGGGGCCAACGTCCTGACTTTC. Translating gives CASGSGANVLTF.